The entry that follows covers one T cell receptor beta chain sequence. Some clones are missing from TCRdb's copy, which holds only in-frame ones; the method was immunoSEQ multiplex PCR. Here the sample spans approximately 200,000 clones, about 82% being singletons. This specimen belongs to a study of blood T cell repertoires in COVID-19. The origin of this receptor is a woman in her 30s with acute or convalescent COVID-19. Input material: peripheral blood.

The CDR3 DNA reads as TGTGCCAGCAGTAGACGGGACAGGGGAAATAATGAGCAGTTCTTC. This encodes CASSRRDRGNNEQFF. The J gene is TRBJ2-1, the V gene TRBV6-2 or TRBV6-3; 10 nucleotides align to TRBD1. CDR3 size: 15 residues. Germline V gene sequence: CDR1 MNHEY, CDR2 SVGEGT. Unmatched junction bases numbered 8, after V lost 5 bases and J lost 7 bases.